This entry lists 27 T cell receptor beta chains sequenced from one sample in a study of CD8+ T cells in alopecia areata. Sequencing used cDNA as its template, made by extracting RNA and reverse transcribing it. TCRdb keeps only in-frame clones here, not all; method: immunoSEQ multiplex PCR. The repertoire holds more than 95,000 clones, roughly 53% seen once, with 8.8% in the top ten. The source material was CD4+ T cells sorted from blood. The receptor source for this set is a human donor in good health.

The chain recombines TRBV7-3 with TRBJ2-5, with 7 bases fitting TRBD2. The CDR3 contains 13 residues. Germline trimming cut 2 bases from V and 3 bases from J; bases unmatched to any gene: 0. CDR1 and CDR2 (germline): SGHTA, FQGTGA. In DNA form, the CDR3 reads TGTGCCAGCAGCTTACGGGGGGAAGAGACCCAGTACTTC. As protein: CASSLRGEETQYF.

This clone appeared many times. V is TRBV10-3 and J is TRBJ1-1; 8 bases fit TRBD1. Germline V gene data show CDR1 as ENHRY and CDR2 as SYGVKD. The V and J ends lost 9 bases and 4 bases, in that order; junction bases with no gene match: 4. This CDR3 comprises 12 residues. CDR3 coding DNA: TGTGCCATTCAGGGGGCGAGCACTGAAGCTTTCTTT. Translating gives CAIQGASTEAFF.

The chain carries TRBV6-5 and TRBJ1-1, with D perhaps TRBD1 (6 bases). This CDR3 contains 13 residues. CDR1 and CDR2 from the germline V gene are MNHEY and SVGAGI. The V end lost 8 bases, the J end lost 0 bases, and 10 bases lay between the germline ends. The CDR3 DNA reads TGTGCCAGCGTCGGGACATTGAACACTGAAGCTTTCTTT. Encoded protein: CASVGTLNTEAFF.

This clone showed up just a few times. The CDR3 sequence: CASRGPGQGAYGYTF. The DNA of the CDR3 is TGTGCCAGCAGAGGCCCGGGACAGGGCGCCTATGGCTACACCTTC. V gene TRBV27 combines with J gene TRBJ1-2; 9 positions match TRBD1. CDR3 length: 15 residues. V was pared by 6 bases and J by 4 bases, with 9 bases of the junction left unmatched. Germline assignment: CDR1 MNHEY and CDR2 SMNVEV (reference sequence).

This clone appeared a few times. V gene TRBV29-1 combines with J gene TRBJ1-2, with D unclear. The germline CDR1 and CDR2 sequences are SQVTM and ANQGSEA. The CDR3 loop spans 9 amino acids. Trimming stripped 3 bases from V and 7 bases from J, with 3 bases between. CDR3 nucleotides: TGCAGCGTTGAGCCTGGCTACACCTTC. It encodes CSVEPGYTF.

The gene calls are TRBV4-2 and TRBJ2-7, with D maybe TRBD1 (5 bases). Per germline, CDR1 LGHNA and CDR2 YNFKEQ. The CDR3 is 13 residues long. V was pared by 4 bases and J by 1 base, with 8 bases between. CDR3 coding DNA: TGTGCCAGCAGCCCTCGACAGTCCTACGAGCAGTACTTC. As protein: CASSPRQSYEQYF.

The CDR3 DNA reads as TGTGCCAGCAGCTTAGACAGGGTGGATTCACCCCTCCACTTT. Translation: CASSLDRVDSPLHF. The rearrangement links TRBV7-9 to TRBJ1-6; tentative D call: TRBD1 (6 bases). V gave up 1 base and J gave up 8 bases, with 9 bases separating them. Germline V gene sequence: CDR1 SEHNR, CDR2 FQNEAQ (reference sequence). The CDR3 contains 14 residues.

The chain carries TRBV30 and TRBJ2-7; D tentatively reads TRBD1 or TRBD2 (7 bases each). Deletions cut 3 bases from V and 7 bases from J, with 28 bases between. CDR3 length equals 17 residues. CDR1 and CDR2 from the germline V gene are GTSNPN and SVGIG (reference sequence). The CDR3 DNA is TGTGCCTGGAGCAACAGGGGATCAGCGGGGTTACTCGGGGAGCAGTACTTC. It codes for CAWSNRGSAGLLGEQYF.

The chain is built from TRBV4-3 and TRBJ2-3; a weak D match, TRBD1 (5 bases). Germline CDR1 is LGHNA and CDR2 is YSLEER. The CDR3 extends over 16 amino acids. The V end lost 0 bases, the J end lost 8 bases, and 18 bases lay between the germline ends. In DNA form, the CDR3 reads TGCGCCAGCAGCCAAGATACCCAAGACAGTATCGGTACGCAGTATTTT. Residues: CASSQDTQDSIGTQYF.

In its sample, this clone was seen once. The rearrangement uses TRBV30 and TRBJ2-5; the D gene is possibly TRBD1 (6 bases). CDR1 and CDR2 from the germline V gene are GTSNPN and SVGIG (reference sequence). The V gene lost 0 bases and the J gene lost 1 base, with 6 bases spanning the gap. The CDR3 is 13 amino acids. The CDR3 bases are TGTGCCTGGAGTGTGGGGGCCCAAGAGACCCAGTACTTC. As protein: CAWSVGAQETQYF.

The gene calls are TRBV29-1 and TRBJ1-1, with a possible D match to TRBD1 (5 bases). With 2 bases removed from V and 0 bases from J, the gap between germline ends came to 10 bases. Germline CDR1 SQVTM, CDR2 ANQGSEA. This CDR3 is built from 14 residues. The CDR3 region is CSVERGGVNTEAFF. The CDR3 nucleotides read TGCAGCGTTGAAAGGGGTGGGGTGAACACTGAAGCTTTCTTT.

The gene calls are TRBV4-1 and TRBJ1-5; unclear D gene. Germline loops: CDR1 MGHRA, CDR2 YSYEKL. There are 14 residues in the CDR3. Trimming took 2 bases from V and 9 from J, leaving 14 bases between them. CDR3 nucleotide sequence: TGCGCCAGCAGCCAATCGGGGTTCTTGGGGCCCCAGCATTTT. It specifies CASSQSGFLGPQHF.

This clone appeared a few times. The genes are TRBV15 and TRBJ2-3; perhaps TRBD1 as D (5 bases). The CDR3 is 15 amino acids. The germline V and J ends were trimmed by 0 bases and 5 bases, with 12 bases remaining between them. Germline CDR1 LNHNV, CDR2 YYDKDF (reference sequence). This CDR3 is CATSRDGQGQDTQYF. The CDR3, as DNA: TGTGCCACCAGCAGAGATGGGCAGGGTCAAGATACGCAGTATTTT.

This clone was counted only a few times. This chain uses TRBV29-1 with TRBJ1-4; 10 nucleotides align to TRBD1. From germline, CDR1 is SQVTM and CDR2 ANQGSEA. V gave up 5 bases and J gave up 6 bases; unmatched junction bases: 6. This CDR3 has 14 amino acids. In DNA, the CDR3 is TGCAGCGTTTTGCCCGGGACAGGGGATGAAAAACTGTTTTTT. Translating it yields CSVLPGTGDEKLFF. The full variable domain, its missing parts supplied by reference TRBV29-1 and TRBJ1-4, is SAVISQKPSRDICQRGTSLTIQCQVDSQVTMMFWYRQQPGQSLTLIATANQGSEATYESGFVIDKFPISRPNLTFSTLTVSNMSPEDSSIYLCSVLPGTGDEKLFFGSGTQLSVL.

The sample holds a few counts of this clone. The CDR3 is CASSTPYGGDTQYF. DNA for the CDR3: TGTGCCAGCAGTACACCCTACGGGGGCGATACGCAGTATTTT. The chain recombines TRBV28 with TRBJ2-3; D may be TRBD1 or TRBD2 (6 bases each). The CDR3 loop spans 14 amino acids. V gave up 5 bases and J gave up 6 bases, with 15 bases separating them. Germline-derived CDR1 and CDR2 are MDHEN and SYDVKM.

The chain has TRBV7-9 and TRBJ2-5; TRBD2 might be the D (7 bases). The CDR3 length is 13 residues. CDR1 SEHNR and CDR2 FQNEAQ come from the germline V gene (reference sequence). The V and J ends lost 5 bases and 5 bases respectively, with 12 bases between them. The CDR3 coding sequence is TGTGCCAGCAGCCTTGGGAGGGGGGAGACCCAGTACTTC. Encoded protein: CASSLGRGETQYF.

The V gene is TRBV13, the J gene TRBJ2-5, with 8 bases lining up with TRBD1. V was clipped by 4 bases and J by 7 bases; unmatched bases: 8. CDR3 length: 14 residues. CDR1 PRHDT and CDR2 FYEKMQ come from the germline V gene (reference sequence). This CDR3 is CASSSPDRGGTQYF. DNA of the CDR3: TGTGCCAGCAGCTCACCTGACAGGGGTGGGACCCAGTACTTC.

The rearrangement links TRBV9 to TRBJ2-3; 10 nucleotides match TRBD2. The germline CDR1 and CDR2 sequences are SGDLS and YYNGEE. V was clipped by 0 bases and J by 11 bases; unmatched bases: 6. This CDR3 contains 14 residues. CDR3 sequence (DNA): TGTGCCAGCAGCGTAGACCCTAGCGGGGGAGTGCAGTATTTT. Translated: CASSVDPSGGVQYF.

Comment on this clone: Other nucleotide sequences in the sample specify the same CDR3. The V and J genes are TRBV29-1 and TRBJ1-2; D perhaps matches TRBD1 (6 bases). Germline-derived CDR1 and CDR2 are SQVTM and ANQGSEA. The CDR3 spans 14 residues. The V gene lost 1 base and the J gene lost 1 base, with 10 bases spanning the gap. The CDR3 sequence is CSVEGRGRNYGYTF. DNA for the CDR3: TGCAGCGTTGAAGGACGGGGGCGTAACTATGGCTACACCTTC.

This CDR3 is CASRWEGTGAEQYF. The CDR3 coding sequence is TGTGCCAGCAGGTGGGAAGGGACAGGGGCCGAGCAGTACTTC. This sequence joins TRBV27 and TRBJ2-7; 10 bases align to TRBD1. V lost 6 bases to trimming and J lost 6 bases; unmatched junction nucleotides: 8. The germline V gene has CDR1 MNHEY and CDR2 SMNVEV (reference sequence). The CDR3 runs 14 residues.

This rearrangement joins TRBV29-1 to TRBJ2-5, with no clear D. V was shortened by 4 bases and J by 5 bases, with 8 bases between the two germline ends. This CDR3 contains 11 residues. Germline loops: CDR1 SQVTM, CDR2 ANQGSEA. In DNA, the CDR3 is TGCAGCGTTGGCAGTTGGGAGACCCAGTACTTC. It is translated as CSVGSWETQYF.

The J gene is TRBJ1-5, the V gene TRBV9; 8 bases agree with TRBD1. Germline assignment: CDR1 SGDLS and CDR2 YYNGEE. Trimming removed 2 bases from V and 5 bases from J; junction bases left unmatched: 6. The CDR3 totals 15 residues. CDR3 in amino acids: CASSVGAGGHQPQHF. For the CDR3, the DNA is TGTGCCAGCAGCGTTGGAGCAGGGGGCCATCAGCCCCAGCATTTT.

CDR3: CASSKETGPNYYGYTF. DNA of the CDR3: TGTGCCAGCAGTAAAGAGACAGGGCCAAATTACTATGGCTACACCTTC. V usage is TRBV28 and J usage is TRBJ1-2, with 7 bases that match TRBD1. Trimming at V came to 5 bases and at J to 3 bases, leaving 12 bases not matched to a gene. The germline V gene encodes CDR1 MDHEN and CDR2 SYDVKM. The CDR3 totals 16 residues.

The chain joins TRBV5-6 to TRBJ1-2; D ambiguous. V lost 4 bases to trimming and J lost 4 bases, with 11 bases between them. The CDR3 totals 13 residues. The germline V gene encodes CDR1 SGHDT and CDR2 YYEEEE. The CDR3 region has the DNA TGTGCCAGCAGCCGGGCCGGTGGCTATGGCTACACCTTC. Translated: CASSRAGGYGYTF.

This chain joins TRBV7-9 and TRBJ2-1, with TRBD1 identical over 9 bases. Germline loops: CDR1 SEHNR, CDR2 FQNEAQ (reference sequence). The CDR3 totals 15 residues. Unmatched junction bases numbered 8, after V lost 4 bases and J lost 7 bases. The CDR3 here is CASSSLPTGGNEQFF. DNA of the CDR3: TGTGCCAGCAGCTCCCTCCCGACAGGGGGGAATGAGCAGTTCTTC.

This chain joins TRBV2 and TRBJ2-2, with D perhaps matching TRBD1 (6 bases). Germline V gives CDR1 SNHLY, CDR2 FYNNEI. V lost 7 bases to trimming and J lost 1 base, with 10 bases between them. The CDR3 runs to 14 residues. The CDR3 loop is CASKQGGNTGELFF. The CDR3 DNA is TGTGCCAGCAAACAGGGCGGGAACACCGGGGAGCTGTTTTTT.

Points on this clone: In the same sample, other DNA sequences code for this CDR3. V gene TRBV29-1 combines with J gene TRBJ1-5; D gene ambiguous. Germline CDR1 and CDR2: SQVTM and ANQGSEA. The CDR3 loop spans 13 amino acids. Trimming stripped 4 bases from V and 0 bases from J, with 7 bases between. This chain's CDR3 is CSVATYSNQPQHF. The CDR3, as DNA: TGCAGCGTTGCGACCTATAGCAATCAGCCCCAGCATTTT.